A selection of T cell receptor beta chains follows, all from one sample in a study of blood T cell repertoires in COVID-19. Clones were sequenced by immunoSEQ multiplex PCR, and TCRdb holds only the in-frame ones, with some missing. The sample contains 35,000 to 55,000 clones, around 87% of which appear only once. Sequenced: peripheral blood. These TCRs come from a man aged 45-65 years with active COVID-19. Both conserved end residues are part of each CDR3. The D gene is left open where the match is weak. Clone size appears in some rows only: once, few, many, or a class for an expanded clone.

size,V,J,D,DNA,CDR3
.,TRBV6-6,TRBJ1-2,TRBD1,TGTGCCAGCAGTCACGGGACAGGGATCGGCTACACCTTC,CASSHGTGIGYTF
.,TRBV7-2,TRBJ1-1,.,TGTGCCAGCAGCTTAGCGGGGGGGCTGGGCACTGAAGCTTTCTTT,CASSLAGGLGTEAFF
.,TRBV7-3,TRBJ1-1,.,TGTGCCAGCAGCTCACAGGGTAACACTGAAGCTTTCTTT,CASSSQGNTEAFF
.,TRBV19,TRBJ1-5,TRBD1,TGTGCCAGTAGTATTAGACAGGGGGCGAGGAGGGATCAGCCCCAGCATTTT,CASSIRQGARRDQPQHF
.,TRBV19,TRBJ2-6,TRBD2,TGTGCCAGTACCAAGGGCTCAGGCGGGGGATATGGGGCCAACGTCCTGACTTTC,CASTKGSGGGYGANVLTF
.,TRBV5-1,TRBJ2-3,.,TGCGCCAGCACAGGGCGGACAGATACGCAGTATTTT,CASTGRTDTQYF
.,TRBV2,TRBJ2-7,.,TGTGCCAGCAGTGAACCCAGGGTCGGCGAGCAGTACTTC,CASSEPRVGEQYF
once,TRBV29-1,TRBJ2-7,.,TGCAGCGTTGAAGGGTTTGGAGGGGCGACCTACGAGCAGTACTTC,CSVEGFGGATYEQYF
.,TRBV6-5,TRBJ2-7,.,TGTGCCAGCAGTTACCGGGAGGGGGCTTCCTACGAGCAGTACTTC,CASSYREGASYEQYF
.,TRBV4-2,TRBJ1-1,TRBD1,TGTGCCAGCAGCCCGATGACAGGGGAGAACACTGAAGCTTTCTTT,CASSPMTGENTEAFF
.,TRBV7-9,TRBJ2-5,.,TGTGCCAGCAGCCCTAACTCCGGGGGAGAGACCCAGTACTTC,CASSPNSGGETQYF
.,TRBV5-6,TRBJ1-6,.,TGTGCCAGCAGCTCGGGGAAATTCTCCTATAATTCACCCCTCCACTTT,CASSSGKFSYNSPLHF
.,TRBV6-6,TRBJ2-7,.,TGTGCCAGCAGTTCCCCGAGGCCAGCCTCCTACGAGCAGTACTTC,CASSSPRPASYEQYF
.,TRBV5-5,TRBJ1-1,.,TGTGCCAGCAGCTTGGGCGCGACCCAGGGCGGAGACACTGAAGCTTTCTTT,CASSLGATQGGDTEAFF
.,TRBV5-1,TRBJ1-2,.,TGCGCCAGCAGCCGTGAGGGGGAGTATGGCTACACCTTC,CASSREGEYGYTF
.,TRBV11-2,TRBJ2-2,TRBD2,TGTGCCAGCAGCTTAGCTAGCGGGGGATCTGGGAGCGGGGAGCTGTTTTTT,CASSLASGGSGSGELFF
.,TRBV18,TRBJ1-1,.,TGTGCCAGCTCACCGACCAGGGACTTTTTTGGGGGGGAAGCTTTCTTT,CASSPTRDFFGGEAFF
.,TRBV5-4,TRBJ1-1,.,TGTGCCAGCTTCGTAGGAAGGGGGAGATCTAACACTGAAGCTTTCTTT,CASFVGRGRSNTEAFF
.,TRBV28,TRBJ1-2,TRBD1,TGTGCCAGCAGTTTATCAGTGACAGGGGCTAAACGAAGTGGCTACACCTTC,CASSLSVTGAKRSGYTF
.,TRBV24-1,TRBJ2-3,TRBD1,TGTGCCACCAGTGATCGAGGACAGGGGGTGGATACGCAGTATTTT,CATSDRGQGVDTQYF
.,TRBV4-1,TRBJ1-1,.,TGCGCCAGCAGCCAAGATGGTTCCCTCACAAACACTGAAGCTTTCTTT,CASSQDGSLTNTEAFF
.,TRBV30,TRBJ2-3,.,TGTGCCTGGGAGAGGGGGTCGGGTACGCAGTATTTT,CAWERGSGTQYF
once,TRBV11-2,TRBJ2-3,.,TGTGCCAGCAGCTTAAGTATCGCGGTAGATACGCAGTATTTT,CASSLSIAVDTQYF
.,TRBV11-2,TRBJ1-4,TRBD1,TGTGCCAGCAGAACTACAGGGGTTACCAATGAAAAACTGTTTTTT,CASRTTGVTNEKLFF
.,TRBV5-1,TRBJ2-3,TRBD2,TGCGCCAGCGGGACTAGCGGGGGGTGGTCAGATACGCAGTATTTT,CASGTSGGWSDTQYF
.,TRBV5-4,TRBJ2-3,TRBD2,TGTGCCAGCAACGTTCTGGCGGGGGTAAAGTATTTT,CASNVLAGVKYF